Listed below are T cell receptor beta chains from one sample, sequenced in a study of T cells in localized non-small cell lung cancer. The method was immunoSEQ multiplex PCR; TCRdb's version includes in-frame clones alone and lacks a portion of them. The sample records around 90,000 clones, roughly 80% being singletons. The material sequenced was PBMCs, taken before any cancer treatment. All receptors derive from a man aged 35 to 69 with stage II squamous cell lung carcinoma. Each CDR3 is given with its conserved first and last residue. D genes are given only for firm matches. The size entry is marked missing in some rows and otherwise reads once, few, many or a size class.

clone size	D gene	V gene	J gene	CDR3 protein	CDR3 DNA
.	.	TRBV7-6	TRBJ2-1	CASSLGYNEQFF	TGTGCCAGCAGCTTAGGTTACAATGAGCAGTTCTTC
.	.	TRBV5-1	TRBJ2-4	CASSLAPPRGIQYF	TGCGCCAGCAGCTTGGCCCCTCCCCGGGGCATTCAGTACTTC
.	TRBD2	TRBV18	TRBJ2-1	CASSYSGNNEQFF	TGTGCCAGCTCATATAGCGGGAACAATGAGCAGTTCTTC
.	.	TRBV28	TRBJ2-7	CASRRRGRTYEQYF	TGTGCCAGCAGGCGGAGGGGGCGGACCTACGAGCAGTACTTC
.	.	TRBV19	TRBJ2-7	CASSIGGPTYEQYF	TGTGCCAGTAGTATTGGGGGACCTACTTACGAGCAGTACTTC
.	.	TRBV7-2	TRBJ1-1	CASSLVPGRATEAFF	TGTGCCAGCAGCTTAGTTCCGGGGCGCGCGACTGAAGCTTTCTTT
.	.	TRBV7-2	TRBJ1-5	CASSLAVANNQPQHF	TGTGCCAGCAGCTTAGCGGTCGCGAACAATCAGCCCCAGCATTTT
once	.	TRBV19	TRBJ1-5	CASIRDGNSNQPQHF	TGTGCCAGTATCAGGGACGGGAATAGCAATCAGCCCCAGCATTTT
.	TRBD1	TRBV4-2	TRBJ1-4	CASSRLPGQGKAEKLFF	TGTGCCAGCAGCCGACTTCCAGGACAGGGTAAGGCGGAAAAACTGTTTTTT
.	.	TRBV4-2	TRBJ1-2	CASSIPQGGYTF	TGTGCCAGCAGCATCCCCCAGGGGGGCTACACCTTC
.	.	TRBV6-1	TRBJ2-7	CASSETAGQPAYEQYF	TGTGCCAGCAGCGAAACTGCGGGACAGCCAGCCTACGAGCAGTACTTC
once	TRBD1	TRBV10-3	TRBJ2-3	CAISETRDRGLLTDTQYF	TGTGCCATCAGTGAGACAAGGGACAGGGGCCTACTCACAGATACGCAGTATTTT
.	.	TRBV9	TRBJ1-2	CASSVAETAYGYTF	TGTGCCAGCAGCGTAGCTGAGACCGCCTATGGCTACACCTTC
.	.	TRBV20-1	TRBJ2-1	CSARGGDEQFF	TGCAGTGCCAGAGGAGGGGATGAGCAGTTCTTC
.	TRBD1	TRBV11-1	TRBJ1-5	CASSRDRGNNQPQHF	TGTGCCAGCAGCCGGGACAGGGGGAACAATCAGCCCCAGCATTTT
once	.	TRBV2	TRBJ2-3	CASIPGGTDTQYF	TGTGCCAGTATCCCGGGGGGCACAGATACGCAGTATTTT
.	TRBD2	TRBV9	TRBJ2-6	CASSVASGARSGANVLTF	TGTGCCAGCAGCGTTGCTAGCGGGGCACGCTCTGGGGCCAACGTCCTGACTTTC
.	TRBD2	TRBV5-1	TRBJ2-3	CASSTGLSLRTRVSTDTQYF	TGCGCCAGCAGCACGGGACTATCCCTTCGCACAAGAGTTAGCACAGATACGCAGTATTTT
.	TRBD2	TRBV11-2	TRBJ2-5	CASSLVASGKETQYF	TGTGCCAGCAGCTTAGTGGCTAGCGGGAAAGAGACCCAGTACTTC
.	.	TRBV12-5	TRBJ2-3	CASALGASTDTQYF	TGTGCTAGTGCCCTTGGGGCCAGCACAGATACACAGTATTTT